What follows are 11 T cell receptor beta chains derived from one specimen sequenced in a study of cytomegalovirus exposure and HLA in healthy donors. Profiled with immunoSEQ multiplex PCR; TCRdb holds only in-frame clones, not every one. Here the sample spans 200,000 or so clones, roughly 82% being singletons. Material for sequencing was PBMCs. These receptors were collected from a woman under 40 in good health and CMV-seropositive.

The chain employs TRBV2 and TRBJ1-2; TRBD1 aligns across 7 bases. CDR1 is SNHLY and CDR2 is FYNNEI in the germline V gene. J gave up 3 bases and V 6 bases, and 7 bases lay outside the gene matches. The CDR3 runs 14 residues. The CDR3 is CASRGDSAYYGYTF. DNA of the CDR3: TGTGCCAGCAGGGGGGACAGCGCCTACTATGGCTACACCTTC.

The J gene is TRBJ1-2, the V gene TRBV28; 10 nucleotides match TRBD1. The CDR3 contains 16 residues. With V trimmed by 6 bases and J by 7 bases, 14 bases remained unmatched. Looked up from germline, CDR1 is MDHEN and CDR2 is SYDVKM. The CDR3 DNA is TGTGCCAGCAGGCCACAGACAGGGGGCTCCCTGAGTGGCTACACCTTC. This encodes CASRPQTGGSLSGYTF.

Remarks on this clone: A much larger clone sits a single nucleotide away, making a read error possible. The chain combines TRBV7-9 with TRBJ2-3; D remains unclear. V was clipped by 2 bases and J by 3 bases, with 3 bases between them. Germline loops: CDR1 SEHNR, CDR2 FQNEAQ (reference sequence). The CDR3 covers 12 residues. The CDR3: CASSLQTDTQYF. The CDR3 DNA sequence: TGTGCCAGCAGCTTACAGACAGATACGCAGTATTTT.

The J gene is TRBJ1-2, the V gene TRBV19; 9 bases line up with TRBD1. Germline CDR1 reads LNHDA; CDR2 reads SQIVND (reference sequence). The CDR3 contains 14 residues. The V and J ends lost 8 bases and 1 base, in that order; junction bases with no gene match: 5. The CDR3 region has the DNA TGTGCCAGTTCCACAGGGGGCTTTAACTATGGCTACACCTTC. Its protein product is CASSTGGFNYGYTF.

The chain links TRBV19 to TRBJ2-7, with 8 bases lining up with TRBD1. CDR1 is LNHDA, CDR2 SQIVND, per germline (reference sequence). This CDR3 comprises 15 residues. J gave up 9 bases and V 1 base, and 11 bases lay outside the gene matches. The CDR3 DNA is TGTGCCAGTAGTATAGCAGGGACAGGAGTGGGTTTGCAGTACTTC. This sequence encodes CASSIAGTGVGLQYF.

The chain joins TRBV19 to TRBJ1-2, with D possibly being TRBD1 (6 bases). V was cut by 1 base and J by 4 bases, with 13 bases left in between. Germline values: CDR1 LNHDA, CDR2 SQIVND (reference sequence). CDR3 size: 15 residues. CDR3 nucleotides: TGTGCCAGTAGTATAGGACAGACAGGCTTCTATGGCTACACCTTC. Translation: CASSIGQTGFYGYTF.

A few counts support this clone. The rearrangement uses TRBV14 and TRBJ1-5; D is uncertain. This CDR3 has 12 amino acids. Germline V gene lookup returns CDR1 SGHDN and CDR2 FVKESK. Trimming cost V 5 bases and J 4 bases, with 6 bases left between them. This chain's CDR3 is CASSLTNQPQHF. CDR3 sequence (DNA): TGTGCCAGCAGCTTAACTAATCAGCCCCAGCATTTT.

This clone has a handful of counts. The chain employs TRBV9 and TRBJ1-1; D is ambiguous. The germline V and J ends were trimmed by 0 bases and 5 bases, with 11 bases remaining between them. CDR1 SGDLS and CDR2 YYNGEE come from the germline V gene. This CDR3 spans 14 amino acids. DNA for the CDR3: TGTGCCAGCAGCGTAGTTACCGGTCCTACTGAAGCTTTCTTT. This translates into CASSVVTGPTEAFF.

The chain links TRBV25-1 to TRBJ2-3; 12 positions agree with TRBD1. The V segment lost 6 bases and the J segment 1 base; nucleotides outside the gene matches: 5. This CDR3 comprises 16 residues. Germline CDR1 reads MGHDK; CDR2 reads SYGVNS. CDR3 nucleotides: TGTGCCAGCAGCGTAGGGACAGGGGGCCGCACAGATACGCAGTATTTT. It codes for CASSVGTGGRTDTQYF.

This clone was counted a single time. CDR3 nucleotide sequence: TGTGCCAGCAGCTGGGGGGACTACGAGCAGTACTTC. It encodes CASSWGDYEQYF. The J gene is TRBJ2-7, the V gene TRBV2, with D possibly being TRBD2 (6 bases). The CDR3 length is 12 residues. The ends were cut back, 6 bases at V and 3 bases at J, with 9 bases in the middle. Germline-derived CDR1 and CDR2 are SNHLY and FYNNEI. Using reference TRBV2 and TRBJ2-7 for the parts outside the CDR3, the full variable domain is EPEVTQTPSHQVTQMGQEVILRCVPISNHLYFYWYRQILGQKVEFLVSFYNNEISEKSEIFDDQFSVERPDGSNFTLKIRSTKLEDSAMYFCASSWGDYEQYFGPGTRLTVT.

This clone was seen once. The rearrangement links TRBV4-1 to TRBJ1-2; 7 nucleotides line up with TRBD1. Looked up from germline, CDR1 is MGHRA and CDR2 is YSYEKL. The CDR3 has 18 residues. Trimming at V came to 0 bases and at J to 3 bases, leaving 13 bases not matched to a gene. The CDR3 DNA reads as TGCGCCAGCAGCCAAGAAAGAGGGGGCGAAGTCGTGCACTATGGCTACACCTTC. Its translation: CASSQERGGEVVHYGYTF.